These 20 T cell receptor beta chains were sequenced from one sample in a study of neurological immune-mediated disorders. MiXCR, applied by TCRdb to the 5' RACE reads, yields one record per CDR3 protein. The sample holds 55,000 to 75,000 distinct CDR3 sequences, 5.2% seen once. Sequences were obtained from PBMCs. Source of these receptors: a human donor with multiple sclerosis. The donor label of this sample is uncertain.

The table lists this clonotype with many counts. The V call is TRBV7-7, the J call TRBJ2-1, with a tentative D call TRBD2 (6 bases). The CDR3 covers 14 residues. The germline V gene has CDR1 SSHAT and CDR2 FNYEAQ (reference sequence). V lost 3 bases and J 0 bases, leaving 6 bases between the germline ends. The CDR3 DNA follows: TGTGCCAGCAGCTTCGGGGGCTCCTACAATGAGCAGTTCTTC. Its protein product is CASSFGGSYNEQFF.

There are many counts of this clonotype. The rearrangement links TRBV7-3 to TRBJ2-2, with TRBD1 as a possible D gene (5 bases). This CDR3 has 13 residues. Germline CDR1 and CDR2: SGHTA and FQGTGA. Between the trimmed V and J ends, which lost 2 bases and 6 bases, there was a span of 7 bases. CDR3 bases: TGTGCCAGCAGCTTACAGGGCGCCGGGGAGCTGTTTTTT. Translation: CASSLQGAGELFF.

This clonotype was recorded many times. This chain uses TRBV6-5 with TRBJ1-6; no clear D. The CDR3 is 15 amino acids. V shed 2 bases and J shed 7 bases, with 12 bases lying between them. Germline values: CDR1 MNHEY, CDR2 SVGAGI. This chain's CDR3 is CASSYDYRRNSPLHF. As DNA, the CDR3 is TGTGCCAGCAGTTACGATTACAGAAGAAATTCACCCCTCCACTTT.

This clonotype was counted at least ten times. The CDR3 bases are TGTGCCAGCAGTGGGGGCTCCTACAATGAGCAGTTCTTC. Its protein is CASSGGSYNEQFF. The V gene is TRBV6-5, the J gene TRBJ2-1; TRBD1 or TRBD2 may be the D gene (5 bases each). V dropped 5 bases and J dropped 0 bases, with 5 bases sitting between them. CDR3 size: 13 residues. CDR1 is MNHEY and CDR2 is SVGAGI in the germline V gene.

This clonotype was seen at least ten times. The V gene is TRBV10-2, the J gene TRBJ2-5, with unresolved D. The CDR3 length is 15 residues. V was clipped by 6 bases and J by 1 base, with 15 bases between them. The germline V gene has CDR1 WSHSY and CDR2 SAAADI. The CDR3: CASRAFGSLQETQYF. In DNA form, the CDR3 reads TGCGCCAGCAGGGCCTTTGGCAGTCTCCAAGAGACCCAGTACTTC.

This clonotype showed up many times. The rearrangement uses TRBV7-8 and TRBJ1-1, with D unclear. With 5 bases removed from V and 5 bases from J, the gap between germline ends came to 15 bases. Germline V CDR1 and CDR2: SGHVS, FQNEAQ. This CDR3 is 14 amino acids long. CDR3 sequence reads: CASSPGGEGTEAFF. The CDR3 DNA follows: TGTGCCAGCAGCCCGGGCGGGGAGGGTACTGAAGCTTTCTTT.

There are many counts of this clonotype. The genes are TRBV20-1 and TRBJ2-3, with 9 nucleotides matching TRBD2. Germline V gene lookup returns CDR1 DFQATT and CDR2 SNEGSKA (reference sequence). The CDR3 sequence is 16 residues long. Trimming removed 1 base from V and 5 bases from J; junction bases left unmatched: 10. CDR3 residues: CSARGSSASGVDTQYF. CDR3 DNA sequence: TGCAGTGCTAGAGGTAGCTCGGCTAGCGGGGTAGATACGCAGTATTTT.

This clonotype was seen many times. This chain links TRBV15 with TRBJ2-2; D is unresolved. The V and J ends lost 0 bases and 6 bases respectively, with 5 bases between them. CDR1 is LNHNV, CDR2 YYDKDF, per germline (reference sequence). The CDR3 is 13 residues long. CDR3: CATSRDQAGELFF. Written as DNA, the CDR3 is TGTGCCACCAGCAGAGATCAAGCCGGGGAGCTGTTTTTT.

This clonotype has a count of ten or more. The chain combines TRBV7-3 with TRBJ2-1, with D possibly matching TRBD1 (6 bases). There are 17 residues in the CDR3. Looked up from germline, CDR1 is SGHTA and CDR2 is FQGTGA. The V end was cut by 2 bases, the J end by 7 bases, with 21 bases between. The CDR3 coding sequence is TGTGCCAGCAGCTTAGGTTTTTGGGACACCCTAAGGAATGAGCAGTTCTTC. This translates into CASSLGFWDTLRNEQFF.

This clonotype came up many times. V usage is TRBV5-1 and J usage is TRBJ1-3, with 9 bases identical to TRBD1. V lost 4 bases and J lost 2; bases outside the gene matches: 4. The CDR3 sequence is 15 residues long. Germline V CDR1 and CDR2: SGHRS, YFSETQ. The CDR3 reads CASSLRTGAGNTIYF. CDR3 in DNA: TGCGCCAGCAGCCTCCGGACAGGGGCTGGAAACACCATATATTTT. The variable domain in full, completed from reference TRBV5-1 and TRBJ1-3, reads KAGVTQTPRYLIKTRGQQVTLSCSPISGHRSVSWYQQTPGQGLQFLFEYFSETQRNKGNFPGRFSGRQFSNSRSEMNVSTLELGDSALYLCASSLRTGAGNTIYFGEGSWLTVV.

This clonotype was observed at least ten times. This chain uses TRBV29-1 with TRBJ1-3, with TRBD1 matching over 11 bases. The trim removed 6 bases at V and 6 bases at J, leaving 10 bases unmatched. The CDR3 runs 15 residues. Germline CDR1 is SQVTM and CDR2 is ANQGSEA. The CDR3: CSVSDRTGGENTIYF. DNA for the CDR3: TGCAGCGTCTCAGACCGGACAGGGGGCGAAAACACCATATATTTT.

Ten or more counts support this clonotype. The chain combines TRBV12-3 or TRBV12-4 with TRBJ2-2; tentative D call: TRBD2 (6 bases). The CDR3 runs to 16 residues. The ends were cut back, 5 bases at V and 6 bases at J, with 19 bases in the middle. CDR3 loop: CASSLWGLTGSGELFF. CDR3 coding DNA: TGTGCCAGCAGTCTATGGGGACTTACAGGCTCCGGGGAGCTGTTTTTT.

In its sample, this clonotype was seen many times. This rearrangement joins TRBV5-1 to TRBJ2-7; a possible D gene is TRBD1 (6 bases). The CDR3 has 14 amino acids. The germline CDR1 and CDR2 sequences are SGHRS and YFSETQ. Trimming pared 4 bases from V and 6 bases from J, leaving 17 bases between. The CDR3 nucleotides are TGCGCCAGCAGCCCCGGGACATCGGGTTTCGAGCAGTACTTC. Protein sequence: CASSPGTSGFEQYF.

This clonotype was detected ten times or more. V usage is TRBV15 and J usage is TRBJ1-2; D is ambiguous. Germline V CDR1 and CDR2: LNHNV, YYDKDF (reference sequence). V was shortened by 0 bases and J by 7 bases, with 9 bases between the two germline ends. There are 13 residues in the CDR3. DNA of the CDR3: TGTGCCACCAGCAGAGATCTTAGGCGTGGCTACACCTTC. Translated, it gives CATSRDLRRGYTF.

This clonotype was counted at least ten times. This chain connects TRBV4-2 to TRBJ1-4, with D uncertain. The CDR3 spans 16 residues. Per the germline V gene, CDR1 is LGHNA and CDR2 is YNFKEQ. Trimming removed 0 bases at V and 8 bases at J, with 16 bases between. CDR3: CASSQDANSLGEKLFF. The CDR3 DNA follows: TGTGCCAGCAGCCAAGATGCGAACAGCCTGGGGGAAAAACTGTTTTTT.

This clonotype was seen more than once but under ten times. The rearrangement links TRBV5-1 to TRBJ2-7; TRBD2 matches 7 bases. Germline CDR1 and CDR2: SGHRS and YFSETQ. The ends lost 7 bases at V and 0 bases at J; junction bases unmatched: 13. The length of the CDR3 is 16 residues. CDR3 nucleotide sequence: TGCGCCAGCGGGTGTGCGGCGGGGAGGGACTCCTACGAGCAGTACTTC. It codes for CASGCAAGRDSYEQYF. Based on the CDR3 plus reference TRBV5-1 and TRBJ2-7, the full variable domain is KAGVTQTPRYLIKTRGQQVTLSCSPISGHRSVSWYQQTPGQGLQFLFEYFSETQRNKGNFPGRFSGRQFSNSRSEMNVSTLELGDSALYLCASGCAAGRDSYEQYFGPGTRLTVT.

The V call is TRBV5-1, the J call TRBJ1-1, with D unresolved. Between the trimmed V and J ends, which lost 5 bases and 2 bases, there was a span of 16 bases. CDR1 and CDR2 from the germline V gene are SGHRS and YFSETQ. The CDR3 has 15 residues. This chain's CDR3 is CASRMTTETNTEAFF. The CDR3, as DNA: TGCGCCAGCAGAATGACGACCGAAACAAACACTGAAGCTTTCTTT. The full variable domain, with the rest looked up from reference TRBV5-1 and TRBJ1-1, is KAGVTQTPRYLIKTRGQQVTLSCSPISGHRSVSWYQQTPGQGLQFLFEYFSETQRNKGNFPGRFSGRQFSNSRSEMNVSTLELGDSALYLCASRMTTETNTEAFFGQGTRLTVV.

In this sample, this clonotype turned up many times. This sequence joins TRBV29-1 and TRBJ2-7; 8 bases are a match to TRBD1. The V and J ends lost 4 bases and 2 bases, in that order; junction bases with no gene match: 7. The CDR3 length is 14 residues. Germline V gives CDR1 SQVTM, CDR2 ANQGSEA. As DNA, the CDR3 is TGCAGCGTTGGGTCCGGGACAGGACCCTACGAGCAGTACTTC. Translation gives CSVGSGTGPYEQYF.

This clonotype has ten or more counts. J is TRBJ1-5 and V is TRBV20-1; the D gene is possibly TRBD1 (5 bases). The CDR3 is made up of 12 amino acids. Trimming pared 5 bases from V and 6 bases from J, leaving 11 bases between. Germline V lookup: CDR1 DFQATT, CDR2 SNEGSKA (reference sequence). The chain's CDR3 is CSARRGSQPQHF. DNA of the CDR3: TGCAGTGCTCGGCGGGGGAGTCAGCCCCAGCATTTT.

Ten or more counts support this clonotype. The V call is TRBV7-6, the J call TRBJ1-6; D call uncertain. Per the germline V gene, CDR1 is SGHVS and CDR2 is FNYEAQ. This CDR3 has 14 amino acids. The V gene lost 1 base and the J gene lost 10 bases, with 11 bases spanning the gap. For the CDR3, the DNA is TGTGCCAGCAGCTTAGTAGTGCGTGGGTCACCCCTCCACTTT. Translation: CASSLVVRGSPLHF. Supplemented by reference TRBV7-6 and TRBJ1-6, the full variable domain reads GAGVSQSPRYKVTKRGQDVALRCDPISGHVSLYWYRQALGQGPEFLTYFNYEAQQDKSGLPNDRFSAERPEGSISTLTIQRTEQRDSAMYRCASSLVVRGSPLHFGNGTRLTVT.